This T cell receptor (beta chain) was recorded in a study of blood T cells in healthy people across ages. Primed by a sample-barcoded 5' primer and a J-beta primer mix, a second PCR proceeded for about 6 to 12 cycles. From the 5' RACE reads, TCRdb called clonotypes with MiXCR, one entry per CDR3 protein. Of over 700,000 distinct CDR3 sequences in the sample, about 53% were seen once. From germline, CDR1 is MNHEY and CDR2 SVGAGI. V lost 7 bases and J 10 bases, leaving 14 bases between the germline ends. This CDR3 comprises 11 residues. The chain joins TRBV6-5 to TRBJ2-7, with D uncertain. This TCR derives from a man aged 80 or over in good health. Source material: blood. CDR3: CASKDLAGQYF. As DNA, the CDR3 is TGTGCCAGCAAGGATCTCGCTGGACAGTACTTC.